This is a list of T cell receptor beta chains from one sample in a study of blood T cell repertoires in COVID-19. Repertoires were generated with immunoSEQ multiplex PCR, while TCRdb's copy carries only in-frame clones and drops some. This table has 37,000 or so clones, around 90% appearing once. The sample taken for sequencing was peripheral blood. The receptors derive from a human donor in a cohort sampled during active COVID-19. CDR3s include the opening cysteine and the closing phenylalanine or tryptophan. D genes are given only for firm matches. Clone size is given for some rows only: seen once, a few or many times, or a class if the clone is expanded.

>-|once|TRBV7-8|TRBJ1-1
TGTGCCAGCAGCTTAGTGGGAGTCACTGAAGCTTTCTTT
CASSLVGVTEAFF
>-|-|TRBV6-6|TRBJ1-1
TGTGCCAGCAGTTACTCGAGGCAGCCGAACACTGAAGCTTTCTTT
CASSYSRQPNTEAFF
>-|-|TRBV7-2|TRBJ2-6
TGTGCCAGCAGCCCGGCCGGGACTTCTGGGGCCAACGTCCTGACTTTC
CASSPAGTSGANVLTF
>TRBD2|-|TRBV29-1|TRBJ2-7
TGCAGCGTTGGACTAGCGGTTAACTACGAGCAGTACTTC
CSVGLAVNYEQYF
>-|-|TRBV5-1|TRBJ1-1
TGCGCCAGCAGCTTGTGGGGGGGCACTGAAGCTTTCTTT
CASSLWGGTEAFF
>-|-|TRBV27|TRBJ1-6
TGTGCCAGCAGACAAGACGGGAGCTCCTATAATTCACCCCTCCACTTT
CASRQDGSSYNSPLHF
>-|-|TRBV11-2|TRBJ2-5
TGTGCCAGCAGCTTACTCGGCGGCAGTCAAGAGACCCAGTACTTC
CASSLLGGSQETQYF
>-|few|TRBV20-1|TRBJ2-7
TGCAGTGCTAGAGATAGGACAGTGGATTTCTTC
CSARDRTVDFF
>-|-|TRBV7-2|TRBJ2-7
TGTGCCAGCAGCCTTGGGGGGGGCCTACCTCCCTACGAGCAGTACTTC
CASSLGGGLPPYEQYF
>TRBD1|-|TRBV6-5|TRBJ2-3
TGTGCCAGCAGGGACAGGGGCCATACAGATACGCAGTATTTT
CASRDRGHTDTQYF
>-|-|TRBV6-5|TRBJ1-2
TGTGCCAGCAGCGCCTTACAGTTCCCCTATGGCTACACCTTC
CASSALQFPYGYTF
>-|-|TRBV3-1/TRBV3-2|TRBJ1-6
TGTGCCAGCACCAAGGACGCGGGGGGCAATTCACCCCTCCACTTT
CASTKDAGGNSPLHF
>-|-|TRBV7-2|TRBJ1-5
TGTGCCAGCAGCCGCCGGGACAACCCATTCCCCCCCTATCAGCCCCAGCATTTT
CASSRRDNPFPPYQPQHF
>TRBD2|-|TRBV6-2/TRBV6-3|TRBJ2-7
TGTGCCAGCAGCCTATCCCCCGGGACTAGCAACCACGAGCAGTACTTC
CASSLSPGTSNHEQYF
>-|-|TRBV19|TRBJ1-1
TGTGCCAGTAGTGATCGACAGGACATGAACACTGAAGCTTTCTTT
CASSDRQDMNTEAFF
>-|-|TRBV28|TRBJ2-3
TGTGCCAGCAGTGGGGGGTCAGATACGCAGTATTTT
CASSGGSDTQYF
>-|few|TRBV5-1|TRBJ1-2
TGCGCCAGCAAAAGTGGCGGGCCAAGTGCCGGCTACACCTTC
CASKSGGPSAGYTF
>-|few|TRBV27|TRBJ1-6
TGTGCCAGCAGTTTCGCGAATTCACCCCTCCACTTT
CASSFANSPLHF
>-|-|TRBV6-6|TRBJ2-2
TGTGCCAGCAGTCGAGCCGGGACACAGAACACCGGGGAGCTGTTTTTT
CASSRAGTQNTGELFF
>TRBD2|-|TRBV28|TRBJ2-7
TGTGCCAGCACTCGTCCGGGACTAGCGGGGGGAAGCTCCTACGAGCAGTACTTC
CASTRPGLAGGSSYEQYF
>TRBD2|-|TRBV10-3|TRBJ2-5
TGTGCCACGGCTTTTCTAGCGGGAGAAAGGGAGACCCAGTACTTC
CATAFLAGERETQYF
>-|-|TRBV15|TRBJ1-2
TGTGCCACCCACCCGCGGGAGTCCTATGGCTACACCTTC
CATHPRESYGYTF
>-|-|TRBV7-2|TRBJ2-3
TGTGCCAGCAGCCCCATGGGACTCGGGGATACGCAGTATTTT
CASSPMGLGDTQYF
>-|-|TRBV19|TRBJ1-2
TGTGCCAGTAGTCACAGGATTAACTATGGCTACACCTTC
CASSHRINYGYTF
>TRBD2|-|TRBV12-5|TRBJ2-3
TGTGCTAGTGGTTTCCAGACTAGCACGACGCAGTATTTT
CASGFQTSTTQYF
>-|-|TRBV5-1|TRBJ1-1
TGCGCCAGCAGCTGGGGCGGCACTGAAGCTTTCTTT
CASSWGGTEAFF
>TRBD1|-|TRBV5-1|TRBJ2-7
TGCGCCAGCAGCTCGACCTCCGGGACAGGGTTATACGAGCAGTACTTC
CASSSTSGTGLYEQYF
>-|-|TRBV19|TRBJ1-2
TGTGCCAGTAGCCCCGCGGGGGGCAGGGTCTATGGCTACACCTTC
CASSPAGGRVYGYTF
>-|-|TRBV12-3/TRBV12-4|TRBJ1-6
TGTGCCAGCAGTCCGCAGACTGCTTCACCCCTCCACTTT
CASSPQTASPLHF
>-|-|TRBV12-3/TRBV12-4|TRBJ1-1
TGTGCCAGCAGCGGACAGCGAAACACTGAAGCTTTCTTT
CASSGQRNTEAFF
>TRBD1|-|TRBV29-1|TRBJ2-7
TGCAGCGTTGAAGGGACAGGGAGCTCCTACGAGCAGTACTTC
CSVEGTGSSYEQYF
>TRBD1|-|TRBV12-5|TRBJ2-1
TGTGCTACCACGGGGACAGCAACATACAATGAGCAGTTCTTC
CATTGTATYNEQFF
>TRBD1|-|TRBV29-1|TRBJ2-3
TGCAGCGTTGAGGGACAGGGGAGAGATACGCAGTATTTT
CSVEGQGRDTQYF
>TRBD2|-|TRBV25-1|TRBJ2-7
TGTGCCAGCAGTAGCGGGGGGGCCTACGAGCAGTACTTC
CASSSGGAYEQYF
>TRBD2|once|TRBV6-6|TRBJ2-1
TGTGCCAGCACCTCTCTAGCGGGCTACAATGAGCAGTTCTTC
CASTSLAGYNEQFF
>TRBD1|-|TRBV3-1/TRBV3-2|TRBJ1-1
TGTGCCAGCAGCCAAGGACAGGGGAAGACTGAAGCTTTCTTT
CASSQGQGKTEAFF
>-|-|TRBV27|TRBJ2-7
TGTGCCAGCAGTCTGGAGACAGCCTCCTACGAGCAGTACTTC
CASSLETASYEQYF
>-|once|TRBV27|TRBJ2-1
-
CASSSSDSYNEQFF
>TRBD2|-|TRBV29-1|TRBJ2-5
TGCAGCTCAATTAAAGCGGGGGCAGAGACCCAGTACTTC
CSSIKAGAETQYF
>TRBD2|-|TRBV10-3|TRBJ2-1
TGTGCCATCAGTGAGGGCGGGACTAGCGGCAATGAGCAGTTCTTC
CAISEGGTSGNEQFF
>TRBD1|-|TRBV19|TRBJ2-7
TGTGCCAGTAGTCTCCGGGACAGGGACCAGGGGGAGCAGTACTTC
CASSLRDRDQGEQYF